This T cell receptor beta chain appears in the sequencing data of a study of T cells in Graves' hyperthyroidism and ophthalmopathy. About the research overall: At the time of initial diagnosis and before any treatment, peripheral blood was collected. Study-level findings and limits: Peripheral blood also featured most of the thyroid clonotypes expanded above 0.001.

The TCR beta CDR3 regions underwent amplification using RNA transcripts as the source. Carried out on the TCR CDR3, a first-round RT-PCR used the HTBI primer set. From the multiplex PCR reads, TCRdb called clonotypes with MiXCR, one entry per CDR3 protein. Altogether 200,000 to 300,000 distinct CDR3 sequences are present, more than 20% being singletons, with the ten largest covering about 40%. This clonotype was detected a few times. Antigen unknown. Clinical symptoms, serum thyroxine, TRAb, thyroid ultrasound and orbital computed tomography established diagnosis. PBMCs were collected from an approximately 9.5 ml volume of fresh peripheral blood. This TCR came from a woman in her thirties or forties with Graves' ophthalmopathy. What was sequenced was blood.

This CDR3 is CASSPLGELFF. CDR3 nucleotides: TGTGCCAGCAGCCCTCTTGGGGAGCTGTTTTTT. This sequence joins TRBV7-8 and TRBJ2-2; no reliable D call. The V gene lost 5 bases and the J gene lost 8 bases, with 6 bases spanning the gap. CDR3 length equals 11 residues. Germline CDR1 and CDR2: SGHVS and FQNEAQ. The full variable domain, its missing parts supplied by reference TRBV7-8 and TRBJ2-2, is GAGVSQSPRYKVAKRGQDVALRCDPISGHVSLFWYQQALGQGPEFLTYFQNEAQLDKSGLPSDRFFAERPEGSVSTLKIQRTQQEDSAVYLCASSPLGELFFGEGSRLTVL.